Below, 10 T cell receptor beta chains from the same sample are listed, as sequenced in a study of shared T cell receptors in the human thymus. Profiled with immunoSEQ multiplex PCR; TCRdb holds only in-frame clones, not every one. Counted here are hundreds of thousands of clones, 80% to 90% occurring once; the ten biggest clones make up 0.0095% to 0.013%. This sample also appeared in a second study, on human thymus T cells.

The specimen sequenced was thymocytes. The receptor set was obtained from a girl in the first two years of life with a congenital heart defect.

The chain couples TRBV2 to TRBJ1-2; D is unresolved. This CDR3 spans 15 amino acids. The germline V gene encodes CDR1 SNHLY and CDR2 FYNNEI. Trimming cost V 1 base and J 4 bases, with 13 bases left between them. The CDR3 spells CASSEVRPSFYGYTF. The CDR3 DNA is TGTGCCAGCAGTGAAGTGAGGCCCTCCTTCTATGGCTACACCTTC.

The chain joins TRBV28 to TRBJ1-4; possibly TRBD1 for D (5 bases). V was trimmed by 8 bases and J by 8 bases, leaving 24 bases between them. This CDR3 is 16 amino acids long. Germline V gives CDR1 MDHEN, CDR2 SYDVKM. CDR3 amino acids: CASGQGRAGSREKLFF. The CDR3 nucleotides read TGTGCCAGCGGGCAGGGTCGGGCAGGAAGCAGGGAAAAACTGTTTTTT.

The chain couples TRBV14 to TRBJ2-2, with TRBD2 matching 8 bases. Germline-derived CDR1 and CDR2 are SGHDN and FVKESK. V lost 4 bases to trimming and J lost 1 base; unmatched junction nucleotides: 5. The CDR3 has 16 residues. The CDR3 DNA is TGTGCCAGCAGCCGGTCAGCGGGGGAGAACACCGGGGAGCTGTTTTTT. Translated, it gives CASSRSAGENTGELFF.

The chain recombines TRBV12-2 with TRBJ2-3; TRBD2, as called in the table, went unchecked against the DNA. TRBV12-2 is an annotated pseudogene. The CDR3 extends over 23 amino acids. The CDR3 DNA reads as TGTGCAAGTCGCCATCTCTTTGAAACTACCGGGACTAGCGGGGGATGGGGCACAGATACGCAGTATTTT. Translation gives CASRHLFETTGTSGGWGTDTQYF.

This clone appeared a single time. The V and J genes are TRBV10-3 and TRBJ1-4; 12 bases are shared with TRBD1. Germline V lookup: CDR1 ENHRY, CDR2 SYGVKD. The V segment lost 9 bases and the J segment 7 bases; nucleotides outside the gene matches: 9. This CDR3 spans 15 amino acids. DNA for the CDR3: TGTGCCATTTCACCGGGACAGGGGGCCGGTGAAAAACTGTTTTTT. Protein product: CAISPGQGAGEKLFF.

CDR3 sequence (DNA): TGTGCCAGCAGCGTAATCCGGGACAGGGGGCTCCGGTGTGAAAAACTGTTTTTT. Translation gives CASSVIRDRGLRCEKLFF. This rearrangement joins TRBV5-4 to TRBJ1-4; 12 bases are shared with TRBD1. J gave up 7 bases and V 4 bases, and 14 bases lay outside the gene matches. This CDR3 region has 18 residues. Germline lookup yields CDR1 SGHNT and CDR2 YYREEE (reference sequence).

J is TRBJ1-5 and V is TRBV7-6, with TRBD1 as a possible D gene (5 bases). V lost 5 bases and J 3 bases, leaving 14 bases between the germline ends. This CDR3 contains 15 residues. The germline V gene has CDR1 SGHVS and CDR2 FNYEAQ. In DNA form, the CDR3 reads TGTGCCAGCAGCCTGGGCCGGGGGGACAATCAGCCCCAGCATTTT. The encoded protein is CASSLGRGDNQPQHF.

The V and J genes are TRBV30 and TRBJ1-1, with a tentative D call TRBD1 (6 bases). Germline V lookup: CDR1 GTSNPN, CDR2 SVGIG (reference sequence). The ends were cut back, 4 bases at V and 0 bases at J, with 24 bases in the middle. The CDR3 covers 18 residues. The CDR3 loop reads CAWTPHRADIPMNTEAFF. CDR3 in DNA: TGTGCCTGGACTCCCCACAGGGCGGATATACCCATGAACACTGAAGCTTTCTTT. Filled out from reference TRBV30 and TRBJ1-1, the complete variable domain reads SQTIHQWPATLVQPVGSPLSLECTVEGTSNPNLYWYRQAAGRGLQLLFYSVGIGQISSEVPQNLSASRPQDRQFILSSKKLLLSDSGFYLCAWTPHRADIPMNTEAFFGQGTRLTVV.

This clone was detected a few times. The chain employs TRBV4-3 and TRBJ2-3, with D possibly TRBD2 on 6 matching bases. The V end was cut by 0 bases, the J end by 0 bases, with 19 bases between. Germline V gene sequence: CDR1 LGHNA, CDR2 YSLEER. The CDR3 is made up of 19 amino acids. Written as DNA, the CDR3 is TGCGCCAGCAGCCAAGATGTCGCGGGGCCTCCAGCGAGCACAGATACGCAGTATTTT. As protein: CASSQDVAGPPASTDTQYF.

The chain uses TRBV7-8 and TRBJ2-3, with D maybe TRBD2 (7 bases). V lost 8 bases, J lost 2 bases, and 17 bases lay in between. This CDR3 contains 15 residues. The V gene's germline CDR1 is SGHVS and CDR2 FQNEAQ. The CDR3 bases are TGTGCCAGCGGGCTGGGGGGGCATGACACAGATACGCAGTATTTT. It is translated as CASGLGGHDTDTQYF.